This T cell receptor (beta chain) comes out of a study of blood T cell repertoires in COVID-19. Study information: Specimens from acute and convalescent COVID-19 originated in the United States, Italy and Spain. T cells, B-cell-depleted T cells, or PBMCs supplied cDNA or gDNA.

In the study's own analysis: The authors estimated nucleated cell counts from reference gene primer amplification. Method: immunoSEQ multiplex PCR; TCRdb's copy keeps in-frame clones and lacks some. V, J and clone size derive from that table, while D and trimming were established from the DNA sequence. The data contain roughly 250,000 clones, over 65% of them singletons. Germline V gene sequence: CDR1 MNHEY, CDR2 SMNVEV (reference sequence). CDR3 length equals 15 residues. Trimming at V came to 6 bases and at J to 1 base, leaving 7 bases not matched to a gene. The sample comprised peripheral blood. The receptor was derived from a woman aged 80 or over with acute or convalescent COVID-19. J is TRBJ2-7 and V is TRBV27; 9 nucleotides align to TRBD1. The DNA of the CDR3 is TGTGCCAGCAGACGACAGGGGGTAGGGTCCTACGAGCAGTACTTC. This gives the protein CASRRQGVGSYEQYF.